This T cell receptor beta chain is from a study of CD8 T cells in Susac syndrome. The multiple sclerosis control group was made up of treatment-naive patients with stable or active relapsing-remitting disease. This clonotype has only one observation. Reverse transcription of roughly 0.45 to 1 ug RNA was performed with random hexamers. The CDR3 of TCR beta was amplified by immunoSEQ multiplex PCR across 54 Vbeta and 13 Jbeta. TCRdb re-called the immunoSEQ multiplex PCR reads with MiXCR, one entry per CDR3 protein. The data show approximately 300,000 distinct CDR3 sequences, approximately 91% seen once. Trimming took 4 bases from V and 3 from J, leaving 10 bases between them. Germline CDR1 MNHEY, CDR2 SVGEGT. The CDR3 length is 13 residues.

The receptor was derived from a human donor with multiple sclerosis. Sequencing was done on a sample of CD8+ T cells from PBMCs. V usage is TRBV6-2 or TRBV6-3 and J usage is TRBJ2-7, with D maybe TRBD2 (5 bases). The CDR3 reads CASSFPEGYEQYF. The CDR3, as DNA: TGTGCCAGCAGTTTCCCAGAGGGCTACGAGCAGTACTTC.